Each of the 18 T cell receptor beta chains below was sequenced from the same sample in a study of T-cell reconstitution after alpha-beta-depleted transplantation in children. Using unique molecular identifiers, the investigators prepared the TCRbeta library. TCRdb analysed the PCR reads with MiXCR anew, one entry per CDR3 protein. The sample contains approximately 110,000 distinct CDR3 sequences, about 23% of which appear only once. Source: PBMCs, mostly from graft donor cells, taken 180 days after TCRalphabeta/CD19-depleted stem cell transplant. These receptors were taken from a male patient between 2 and 15 years old who had a stem cell transplant for chronic granulomatous disease, so the T cells may come from the graft donor.

The V call is TRBV9, the J call TRBJ2-1; possibly TRBD2 for D (5 bases). The germline V gene has CDR1 SGDLS and CDR2 YYNGEE. CDR3 length: 16 amino acids. V was clipped by 3 bases and J by 0 bases, with 13 bases between them. CDR3 sequence reads: CASSAYSDPSYNEQFF. The CDR3, as DNA: TGTGCCAGCAGCGCCTATAGCGATCCCTCCTACAATGAGCAGTTCTTC.

This clonotype appeared a few times. This chain uses TRBV5-5 with TRBJ2-7, with 12 bases fitting TRBD2. Looked up from germline, CDR1 is SGHKS and CDR2 is YYEKEE (reference sequence). This CDR3 is 14 amino acids long. The V segment lost 5 bases and the J segment 2 bases; nucleotides outside the gene matches: 2. CDR3 region: CASSSSGGAYEQYF. The DNA of the CDR3 is TGTGCCAGCAGTTCTAGCGGGGGGGCCTACGAGCAGTACTTC.

The chain has TRBV20-1 and TRBJ2-3, with D perhaps TRBD2 (6 bases). The ends were cut back, 3 bases at V and 2 bases at J, with 18 bases in the middle. Germline CDR1 DFQATT, CDR2 SNEGSKA (reference sequence). The CDR3 covers 16 residues. This chain's CDR3 is CSASLAREDITDTQYF. CDR3 nucleotide sequence: TGCAGTGCTAGCCTAGCGAGGGAGGATATCACAGATACGCAGTATTTT.

V gene TRBV29-1 combines with J gene TRBJ2-7, with a tentative D call TRBD2 (5 bases). Germline V CDR1 and CDR2: SQVTM, ANQGSEA. Trimming left V 4 bases short and J 2 bases short, with 12 bases between. The CDR3 runs 13 residues. The CDR3 spells CSVGLSGPYEQYF. The CDR3 DNA is TGCAGCGTTGGACTAAGCGGCCCCTACGAGCAGTACTTC.

This sequence joins TRBV10-3 and TRBJ1-5; no definite D call. Germline assignment: CDR1 ENHRY and CDR2 SYGVKD. V was clipped by 3 bases and J by 4 bases, with 10 bases between them. CDR3 length equals 14 residues. Written as DNA, the CDR3 is TGTGCCATCAGTGACCCGAGAGGGAATCAGCCCCAGCATTTT. It encodes CAISDPRGNQPQHF.

This clonotype showed up many times. The V gene is TRBV4-2, the J gene TRBJ2-2, with TRBD2 matching 13 bases. The CDR3 extends over 18 amino acids. Per germline, CDR1 LGHNA and CDR2 YNFKEQ. V lost 1 base to trimming and J lost 0 bases; unmatched junction nucleotides: 2. The CDR3 nucleotides are TGTGCCAGCAGCCAAGGGACTAGCGGGAGATCGAACACCGGGGAGCTGTTTTTT. As protein: CASSQGTSGRSNTGELFF.

This clonotype was observed at least ten times. J is TRBJ2-3 and V is TRBV11-2; 8 bases fit TRBD2. Unmatched junction bases numbered 8, after V lost 0 bases and J lost 3 bases. This CDR3 spans 17 amino acids. Germline V gene sequence: CDR1 SGHAT, CDR2 FQNNGV. The CDR3: CASSLDSRGGRTDTQYF. The CDR3 DNA reads as TGTGCCAGCAGCTTAGATAGTCGGGGGGGCCGGACAGATACGCAGTATTTT.

This clonotype was seen ten or more times. The chain links TRBV20-1 to TRBJ2-1; 11 bases map to TRBD2. Germline CDR1 DFQATT, CDR2 SNEGSKA (reference sequence). This CDR3 is 14 amino acids long. V lost 3 bases and J lost 8; bases outside the gene matches: 6. CDR3 residues: CSARLAGGRDEQFF. The CDR3 nucleotides are TGCAGTGCTAGGCTAGCGGGAGGTCGCGATGAGCAGTTCTTC.

The sample holds many counts of this clonotype. The chain recombines TRBV11-2 with TRBJ2-7, with a possible D match to TRBD1 (6 bases). The CDR3 runs 15 residues. V was clipped by 4 bases and J by 2 bases, with 15 bases between them. Germline CDR1 is SGHAT and CDR2 is FQNNGV. CDR3 residues: CASSSIPTGPYEQYF. The DNA of the CDR3 is TGTGCCAGCAGCTCAATACCGACAGGCCCCTACGAGCAGTACTTC.

This clonotype occurred many times. The rearrangement links TRBV20-1 to TRBJ1-5; D might be TRBD1 (5 bases). CDR1 and CDR2 from the germline V gene are DFQATT and SNEGSKA (reference sequence). V was pared by 3 bases and J by 3 bases, with 15 bases between. This CDR3 contains 15 residues. CDR3 in amino acids: CSARSGVVFNQPQHF. The CDR3 bases are TGCAGTGCTAGGTCGGGGGTCGTTTTCAATCAGCCCCAGCATTTT.

A few counts support this clonotype. This chain links TRBV5-1 with TRBJ2-7; 7 nucleotides match TRBD1. This CDR3 is 15 amino acids long. CDR1 is SGHRS and CDR2 is YFSETQ in the germline V gene. Trimming cost V 4 bases and J 6 bases; bases outside gene matches: 13. The CDR3 region is CASSQQRGQQTEQYF. The CDR3 DNA reads TGCGCCAGCAGCCAACAGAGGGGACAGCAGACCGAGCAGTACTTC.

This clonotype was seen just once. The chain employs TRBV3-1 and TRBJ2-1; D possibly uses TRBD1 or TRBD2 (6 bases each). The V gene's germline CDR1 is LGHDT and CDR2 YNNKEL (reference sequence). V gave up 5 bases and J gave up 1 base, with 15 bases separating them. The CDR3 covers 16 residues. The CDR3 loop is CASSLRGDTSYNEQFF. The CDR3 coding sequence is TGTGCCAGCAGCTTGAGGGGGGACACATCCTACAATGAGCAGTTCTTC.

The gene calls are TRBV7-2 and TRBJ1-1; D is uncertain. V dropped 5 bases and J dropped 6 bases, with 16 bases sitting between them. The CDR3 spans 14 residues. Germline V gene sequence: CDR1 SGHTA, CDR2 FQGNSA. In nucleotides, the CDR3 is TGTGCCAGCAGCCCCAGCAGCCGTGAGCCTGAAGCTTTCTTT. The encoded protein is CASSPSSREPEAFF. Based on the CDR3 plus reference TRBV7-2 and TRBJ1-1, the full variable domain is GAGVSQSPSNKVTEKGKDVELRCDPISGHTALYWYRQSLGQGLEFLIYFQGNSAPDKSGLPSDRFSAERTGGSVSTLTIQRTQQEDSAVYLCASSPSSREPEAFFGQGTRLTVV.

This clonotype was picked up a small number of times. This rearrangement joins TRBV12-3 or TRBV12-4 to TRBJ2-5, with D unclear. The CDR3 is made up of 14 amino acids. The V end was cut by 7 bases, the J end by 7 bases, with 19 bases between. The CDR3 sequence: CASNLLGGEGTQYF. In nucleotides, the CDR3 is TGTGCCAGCAATCTACTGGGTGGGGAAGGGACCCAGTACTTC.

The table lists this clonotype with many counts. The V gene is TRBV5-6, the J gene TRBJ1-5; 7 positions agree with TRBD1. Germline V lookup: CDR1 SGHDT, CDR2 YYEEEE. This CDR3 contains 15 residues. The ends lost 3 bases at V and 4 bases at J; junction bases unmatched: 7. In DNA, the CDR3 is TGTGCCAGCAGCTCCTTGACAGGGCCGAATCAGCCCCAGCATTTT. It encodes CASSSLTGPNQPQHF.

This chain joins TRBV5-5 and TRBJ2-2; D gene ambiguous. Germline CDR1 and CDR2: SGHKS and YYEKEE (reference sequence). With 0 bases removed from V and 0 bases from J, the gap between germline ends came to 6 bases. There are 15 residues in the CDR3. The CDR3 nucleotides read TGTGCCAGCAGCTTGGGACACGCGAACACCGGGGAGCTGTTTTTT. This encodes CASSLGHANTGELFF.

The rearrangement joins TRBV27 to TRBJ1-1; D call uncertain. Germline CDR1 and CDR2: MNHEY and SMNVEV (reference sequence). V was clipped by 3 bases and J by 7 bases, with 12 bases between them. This CDR3 is 13 amino acids long. CDR3 loop: CASSFNSLGEAFF. DNA for the CDR3: TGTGCCAGCAGTTTTAATAGTTTGGGTGAAGCTTTCTTT.

This clonotype was found many times. This chain joins TRBV27 and TRBJ2-7; D gene unclear. Germline V gene lookup returns CDR1 MNHEY and CDR2 SMNVEV (reference sequence). Trimming left V 3 bases short and J 2 bases short, with 14 bases between. There are 15 residues in the CDR3. CDR3: CASSLRPKAAYEQYF. In nucleotides, the CDR3 is TGTGCCAGCAGTTTGAGGCCAAAAGCCGCCTACGAGCAGTACTTC.